What follows are 10 T cell receptor beta chains derived from one specimen sequenced in a study of blood T cells in healthy people across ages. The authors ran a second PCR of 7 to 11 cycles using a sample-barcoded 5' primer and a J-beta primer mix. In TCRdb, the 5' RACE reads were re-called with MiXCR into one record per CDR3 protein. The sample shows more than 800,000 distinct CDR3 sequences, 29% of them seen only once. The material sequenced was blood. These receptors were collected from a woman of 80 years or more in good health.

The chain employs TRBV7-8 and TRBJ2-2, with 9 positions matching TRBD1. The CDR3 spans 16 residues. The germline V gene encodes CDR1 SGHVS and CDR2 FQNEAQ. Unmatched junction bases numbered 9, after V lost 5 bases and J lost 5 bases. This CDR3 reads CASSQPGQGITGELFF. The CDR3 region has the DNA TGTGCCAGCAGCCAGCCCGGACAGGGGATAACCGGGGAGCTGTTTTTT.

This clonotype turned up a few times. The chain couples TRBV7-6 to TRBJ2-5, with 10 bases aligning to TRBD2. This CDR3 has 15 residues. Trimming took 5 bases from V and 7 from J; bases not matched to a gene: 10. Germline-derived CDR1 and CDR2 are SGHVS and FNYEAQ. This CDR3 reads CASSVLAGTIGTQYF. CDR3 DNA: TGTGCCAGCAGCGTACTAGCGGGGACCATTGGGACCCAGTACTTC. Full variable domain (remainder filled in from reference TRBV7-6 and TRBJ2-5): GAGVSQSPRYKVTKRGQDVALRCDPISGHVSLYWYRQALGQGPEFLTYFNYEAQQDKSGLPNDRFSAERPEGSISTLTIQRTEQRDSAMYRCASSVLAGTIGTQYFGPGTRLLVL.

The chain combines TRBV7-9 with TRBJ2-1, with D perhaps matching TRBD2 (6 bases). The CDR3 spans 15 residues. Trimming left V 3 bases short and J 6 bases short, with 15 bases between. Per the germline V gene, CDR1 is SEHNR and CDR2 is FQNEAQ (reference sequence). The CDR3 coding sequence is TGTGCCAGCAGCTTGGCTAGCGATGGGGCCAATGAGCAGTTCTTC. Its translation: CASSLASDGANEQFF. Full variable domain (rest looked up from reference TRBV7-9 and TRBJ2-1): DTGVSQNPRHKITKRGQNVTFRCDPISEHNRLYWYRQTLGQGPEFLTYFQNEAQLEKSRLLSDRFSAERPKGSFSTLEIQRTEQGDSAMYLCASSLASDGANEQFFGPGTRLTVL.

The CDR3 bases are TGTGCCAGCACCCTAAACGGAGGATTCAACTATGGCTACACCTTC. Its translation: CASTLNGGFNYGYTF. The V and J genes are TRBV7-2 and TRBJ1-2; D ambiguous. Trimming stripped 7 bases from V and 2 bases from J, with 17 bases between. Germline CDR1 reads SGHTA; CDR2 reads FQGNSA. The CDR3 length is 15 residues.

The chain has TRBV2 and TRBJ2-7, with D possibly matching TRBD2 (5 bases). Germline loops: CDR1 SNHLY, CDR2 FYNNEI. The CDR3 covers 14 residues. Trimming stripped 4 bases from V and 3 bases from J, with 13 bases between. This CDR3 reads CASSGVGGSYEQYF. CDR3 in DNA: TGTGCCAGCAGTGGGGTTGGAGGAAGCTACGAGCAGTACTTC.

The V and J genes are TRBV29-1 and TRBJ2-2; 7 positions match TRBD1. Germline V CDR1 and CDR2: SQVTM, ANQGSEA. The CDR3 contains 14 residues. Losses at the gene ends were 5 bases for V and 1 base for J; bases not matched to a gene: 4. The CDR3 reads CSVRGGQNTGELFF. The CDR3 DNA sequence: TGCAGCGTTAGAGGGGGCCAGAACACCGGGGAGCTGTTTTTT.

This clonotype has a count of ten or more. This sequence joins TRBV9 and TRBJ1-2; D gene uncertain. The V end lost 0 bases, the J end lost 2 bases, and 11 bases lay between the germline ends. The germline V gene has CDR1 SGDLS and CDR2 YYNGEE. This CDR3 spans 15 amino acids. The CDR3 DNA follows: TGTGCCAGCAGCGTAGGGGAGCCCTACAACTATGGCTACACCTTC. This encodes CASSVGEPYNYGYTF.

This clonotype has just a few counts. This chain links TRBV24-1 with TRBJ2-3; D might be TRBD1 (5 bases). Germline-derived CDR1 and CDR2 are KGHDR and SFDVKD. The V end lost 3 bases, the J end lost 5 bases, and 11 bases lay between the germline ends. The CDR3 consists of 14 residues. The CDR3 spells CATSDGQGGDTQYF. The CDR3 DNA follows: TGTGCCACCAGTGATGGTCAGGGTGGAGATACGCAGTATTTT.

Ten or more counts support this clonotype. The V gene is TRBV12-3 or TRBV12-4, the J gene TRBJ2-5, with 9 bases aligning to TRBD1. The CDR3 contains 15 residues. Trimming removed 1 base from V and 0 bases from J; junction bases left unmatched: 0. In DNA, the CDR3 is TGTGCCAGCAGTTTAGGGGACAGGGACCAAGAGACCCAGTACTTC. Amino acids: CASSLGDRDQETQYF.

This clonotype was picked up many times. The chain combines TRBV25-1 with TRBJ2-5; 9 bases agree with TRBD1. CDR3 length: 14 residues. Unmatched junction bases numbered 4, after V lost 8 bases and J lost 0 bases. Germline CDR1 MGHDK, CDR2 SYGVNS. DNA for the CDR3: TGTGCCAGCTTCGGGACAGGGCACCAAGAGACCCAGTACTTC. Translating it yields CASFGTGHQETQYF.